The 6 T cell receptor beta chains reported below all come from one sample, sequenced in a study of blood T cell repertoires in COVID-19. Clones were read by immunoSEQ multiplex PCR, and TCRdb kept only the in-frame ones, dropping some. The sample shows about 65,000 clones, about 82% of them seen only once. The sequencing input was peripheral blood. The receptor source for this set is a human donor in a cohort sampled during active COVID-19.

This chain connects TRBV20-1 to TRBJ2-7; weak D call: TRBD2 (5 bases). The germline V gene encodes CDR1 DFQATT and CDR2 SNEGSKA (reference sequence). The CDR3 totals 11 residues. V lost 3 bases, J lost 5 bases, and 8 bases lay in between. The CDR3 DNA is TGCAGTGCTAGTCCGGAGGACGAGCAGTACTTC. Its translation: CSASPEDEQYF.

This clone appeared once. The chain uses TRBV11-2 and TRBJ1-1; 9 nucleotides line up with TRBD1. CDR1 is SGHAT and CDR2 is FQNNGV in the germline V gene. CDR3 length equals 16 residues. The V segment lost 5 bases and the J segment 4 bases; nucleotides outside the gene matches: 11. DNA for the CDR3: TGTGCCAGCAGCGAATGGGACAGGGTGAAAGGCACTGAAGCTTTCTTT. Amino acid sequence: CASSEWDRVKGTEAFF.

CDR3 sequence: CASCAEDRIYNEQFF. The CDR3 nucleotides read TGTGCCAGCTGCGCGGAAGACAGAATCTACAATGAGCAGTTCTTC. The J gene is TRBJ2-1, the V gene TRBV6-5, with TRBD1 as a possible D gene (5 bases). The germline CDR1 and CDR2 sequences are MNHEY and SVGAGI. The CDR3 consists of 15 residues. V lost 8 bases and J lost 3, with 17 bases in between.

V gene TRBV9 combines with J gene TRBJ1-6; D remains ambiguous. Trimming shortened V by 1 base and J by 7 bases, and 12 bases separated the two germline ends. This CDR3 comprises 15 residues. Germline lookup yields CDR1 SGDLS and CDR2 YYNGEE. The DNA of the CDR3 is TGTGCCAGCAGCGTATCGACTGCCCGGAATTCACCCCTCCACTTT. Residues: CASSVSTARNSPLHF.

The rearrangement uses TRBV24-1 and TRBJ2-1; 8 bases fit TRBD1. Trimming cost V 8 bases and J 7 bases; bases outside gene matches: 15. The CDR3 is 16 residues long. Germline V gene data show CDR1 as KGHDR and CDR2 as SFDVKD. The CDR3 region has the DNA TGTGCCACCATTAGGACAGGGTCAGGGCATAGGAATGAGCAGTTCTTC. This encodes CATIRTGSGHRNEQFF.

The CDR3 sequence is CASSLGQNTEAFF. The CDR3 region has the DNA TGTGCCAGCAGTTTGGGACAGAACACTGAAGCTTTCTTT. The V gene is TRBV7-3, the J gene TRBJ1-1; D perhaps matches TRBD1 (6 bases). Per germline, CDR1 SGHTA and CDR2 FQGTGA. The CDR3 runs 13 residues. V was shortened by 6 bases and J by 1 base, with 9 bases between the two germline ends.